The entry below describes one TCR beta chain. Its cognate antigen has yet to be identified. No base quality values were provided; no much bigger clone lies one nucleotide off. The CDR3, from cysteine to phenylalanine, totals 15 residues. Only CDR3 DNA is held: 45 bases, read in frame from base 1. From V the trimming removes 6 bases and from J it removes 2 bases, while the gene matches leave 9 bases of the junction unaccounted for. CDR1 MNHEY and CDR2 SMNVEV were looked up in the germline V gene (reference sequence). Receptor libraries were prepared by the immunoSEQ multiplex PCR assay. The multiplex PCR relied on a mix of 60 forward primers for TCR Vbeta segments and 13 reverse primers for TCR Jbeta segments. The CDR3 region of rearranged TCR beta genes was amplified from genomic DNA by a multiplex PCR assay. On the Illumina HiSeq System, the amplified TCR beta libraries were sequenced as 87-base-pair reads. The paper's data handling went like this. Across the 700 or so repertoires, a later analysis counted tens of millions of unique TCR beta chains, 8.5 million to 12 million of which were shared by at least two donors. To remove PCR and sequencing errors, raw reads were error-corrected and collapsed into unique sequences using a nearest-neighbor algorithm that merged closely related sequences. V, D and J gene segments were assigned by aligning CDR3 sequences to IMGT reference sequences. Each retained sequence needed at least a six-nucleotide match to both a V gene segment and a J gene segment. A rearrangement was called productive if the CDR3 had no stop codons and remained in frame with V and J, and every other rearrangement was called non-productive. Following IMGT convention, CDR3 was defined as the stretch from the second conserved V-encoded cysteine up to the conserved J-encoded phenylalanine. In an earlier analysis of around 540 of the donors, sequences lacking an unambiguous match to a single V gene segment were excluded. An earlier analysis of fewer than 650 of the donors classified V segments as functional when productive rearrangements were above 56.7% and as segregating when the standard deviation between donors was above 5%. A statistical classification framework was built for diagnosing cytomegalovirus status from the catalog of TCR beta chain sequences. In a later analysis, V and J genes were assigned by comparing TCR nucleotide sequences against IMGT/GENE-DB human TR gene sequences. A later analysis assigned CDR3 sequences and most-parsimonious VDJ recombination scenarios with the TCRdist pipeline. In a later analysis, every TCR beta chain was defined by the combination of its CDR3 amino acid sequence and its V-gene family, and reads without a unique V-gene family were dropped. In a later analysis, 450 to 600 highly shared, low-generation-probability nucleotide sequences were removed to address suspected cross-contamination and a sequencing artifact. In a later analysis, a clonal expansion index for each public chain was calculated from normalized within-repertoire ranks of inferred template counts. Generation probabilities in a later analysis came from a VDJ recombination model fitted to out-of-frame rearrangements, and those results were checked against IGoR. Hypergeometric tests were used in a later analysis to score TCR-TCR, TCR-HLA and TCR-CMV co-occurrence, with a repertoire-size bias correction applied to the TCR pairs. To estimate false discovery rates, a later analysis permuted the HLA or CMV assignments 20 times. In a later analysis, co-occurring TCRs were grouped using DBSCAN, with TCRdist sequence similarity added in when clustering inside HLA-allele-positive subsets. For co-occurrence clustering, repertoires with fewer than 30,000 or more than 120,000 public chains were excluded, along with roughly 5 repertoires with anomalous nucleotide sharing. Not all clones reach the TCRdb copy of this immuneACCESS table, which keeps in-frame sequences only. Checked studies attribute under half of the gap to unresolved V genes and leave the rest unexplained. The DNA gave D and trimming, while V, J and clone size come from that table. The sample table holds about 170,000 clones, of which 80% were seen once. The ten top clones hold approximately 6.8% of the sample.

The entry originates in a study of cytomegalovirus exposure and HLA in healthy donors (dated by TCRdb to 2015 to 2018). The study in broad terms: According to an earlier analysis of several hundred of the donors, some 180 million T cells yielded 100 million or so unique TCR beta sequences and approximately 280 Gb of sequence data. About 280 gigabases of sequencing data and around 85 million unique TCR sequences made up an early release that covered 500 to 700 HLA-typed donors. Of the approximately 400 genotyped donors, 80% to 90% were placed in the genetic ancestry cluster associated with self-reported Caucasian donors. The study aimed to test whether signatures of past pathogen exposure could be identified by cataloging public T cell receptors. Using immunosequencing, the study profiled T cell repertoires from fewer than 700 subjects and related those repertoires to cytomegalovirus serostatus. A separate validation cohort of more than 100 different subjects was used in addition to the roughly 720-subject first cohort. To predict cytomegalovirus infection status, the study combined high-throughput TCR immunosequencing, statistical association of individual TCRs with disease status, and machine learning. In a later analysis, previously published TCR beta repertoires from 600 to 850 donors were re-analyzed and high-resolution HLA genotyping was added so that TCR occurrence patterns could be studied. In the later analysis, no new phenotypic data were used to find candidate immune exposures; instead, reliance was placed on TCR beta sequences and their occurrence across donors. An earlier analysis of approximately 580 of the donors used high-throughput TCR beta sequencing to judge whether each TCR beta V gene segment behaved as functional or pseudogenic. Alongside the repertoire data, information on donor age, sex, ethnicity and CMV serostatus was compiled. Genome-wide SNP genotypes for about 55% of the roughly 670 donors were used in a later genetic analysis, which treated that subset as a discovery cohort. All discovery cohort repertoires had been generated on a single sequencing platform. HLA typing covered class I and class II loci at four-digit resolution. The number of typed donors differed by locus: about 620-630 for A, B, C, DRB1 and DQB1; approximately 520 for DQA1; approximately 600 for DPA1; and roughly 470 for DPB1. Because of strong linkage in the cohort, roughly five DR-DQ haplotypes were treated as single units for association and clustering. Across approximately 400 genotyped donors of the cohort, an average of about 240,000 unique TCR beta nucleotide sequences per donor were sequenced, and 15% to 20% of those sequences were non-productive.

What the work shows at the level of the full study, not this receptor alone: In a later analysis, most CMV-associated TCR beta chains were found to appear HLA-restricted, with HLA associations seemingly driven largely by CMV exposure. A later genetic analysis reported fewer N-insertions in productive TCRs among donors in an Asian-associated ancestry cluster than the roughly 700-donor mean. According to the authors, the approach could potentially be generalized to other disease states and immunological phenotypes. In a later genetic analysis, a missense DCLRE1C variant was associated with V-gene and J-gene trimming of TCR beta chains, and the association was replicated in an independent cohort. A cluster of highly shared sequence variants was judged likely to represent a technical artifact of the sequencing pipeline. The study gave a list of some 150 TCR beta chains associated with cytomegalovirus. A later analysis reported that several top co-occurrence clusters appeared linked to parvovirus B19, influenza, CMV and Epstein-Barr virus. A further reported finding was that TCR beta sequences accurately predicted the HLA-A and HLA-B alleles for most subjects in the first cohort. Roughly uniform sequencing depth across donors was assumed in presence/absence analyses, although this assumption may not hold. Strong co-occurrence of HLA alleles, especially DR and DQ, made assigning TCR associations to individual alleles difficult. The earlier analysis of 587 of the donors excluded seventeen rarely observed V segments, including chromosome 9 orphons, because counts were too low. Immune exposure information for the cohort was limited to CMV serostatus. In a later analysis, the rate of TCR association differed among HLA loci, with DRB1 alleles having the most associated TCRs and HLA-C alleles having the fewest. Across donors, most TCR sequences were observed very rarely, whereas some public TCRs were present in many individuals. In an earlier analysis of a few hundred of the donors, most TCR beta V segments were observed in productive rearrangements about 87% or about 30% of the time, broadly matching IMGT annotations. Correlated functional status among segregating V segments might be attributable to linkage disequilibrium, but an unknown experimental factor could not be ruled out. Three of the identified cytomegalovirus-associated TCR beta chains were confirmed in vitro to be specific for cytomegalovirus antigens. In both the original and validation cohorts, the classifier was reported to diagnose cytomegalovirus status with high specificity and sensitivity. Because some donors lacked HLA typing at each locus, the association tests relied only on the typed subset. At a false discovery rate of 0.05, a later analysis linked under 20,000 TCR beta sequences to specific HLA alleles. In a later analysis, HLA-associated TCR beta chains showed more clonal expansion and lower generation probabilities than non-associated chains that were equally common. Only TCR beta chains were sequenced in this cohort, and the absence of alpha or paired-chain data limited detectable features. Because the 87-base-pair reads could not distinguish some IMGT-functional V segments, including TRBV6-2 and TRBV6-3, those segments were excluded.

The cohort was made up of hundreds of healthy bone marrow donors. At the time of sampling, every cohort member was nominally healthy, though immune exposures that went unrecorded were likely present. The donor tested CMV seropositive and was one of the 289 seropositive cohort members. Every donor gave a peripheral blood sample, and the peripheral blood mononuclear cells from that sample were used for TCR beta sequencing. Genomic DNA extraction from the blood cell samples was performed with the Qiagen DNeasy Blood Extraction Kit. Sequencing was done on a sample of PBMCs. The chain links TRBV27 with TRBJ2-5, and 7 bases in between align with TRBD1. The origin of this receptor is a man aged 25-45 years in good health and CMV-seropositive. The CDR3 here reads CASSTKTQGQETQYF. In nucleotides, the sequence is TGTGCCAGCAGCACCAAAACACAGGGGCAAGAGACCCAGTACTTC.